This T cell receptor (beta chain) was retrieved from a study of OX40 agonist ivuxolimab in advanced cancers. Study information: Partial responses were recorded for three patients, including one with hepatocellular carcinoma and two with cutaneous melanoma.

Germline V gene lookup returns CDR1 MNHNY and CDR2 SVGAGI (reference sequence). Unmatched junction bases numbered 6, after V lost 5 bases and J lost 9 bases. This CDR3 is 12 amino acids long. Findings of the study overall: Antigen specificity remained undetermined for the expanded peripheral T cells. A proportion of nonresponders additionally exhibited low normalized T-cell clonal expansion. CD4+ and CD8+ blood T cells expanded clonally by week 6 at 0.1 to 3.0 mg/kg.

TCRdb keeps only in-frame clones here, not all; method: immunoSEQ multiplex PCR. The data show around 99,000 clones, 90% seen once. This clone occurred once. Its antigen is as yet unknown. The receptor was isolated from an adult with an advanced solid tumor such as melanoma, head and neck, liver or kidney cancer. This material consisted of CD4+ or CD8+ T cells sorted from blood, taken in a trial of the OX40 agonist ivuxolimab. This sequence joins TRBV6-6 and TRBJ1-1; 7 bases align to TRBD1. The CDR3 region has the DNA TGTGCCAGCAGTGACAGGGTAAATCAAGCTTTCTTT. Translating gives CASSDRVNQAFF.